Sequencing of this TCR beta chain was carried out in a study of shared clonotypes between healthy human individuals. Turning to the study itself: There were three CD4 naive, three CD4 memory, two CD8 naive and one CD8 memory plates per donor. Study-wide points: Only a few donors were included, so the genetic and exposure-history diversity represented was limited.

Adult Caucasians living in Nashville, Tennessee made up all of the donors. Here immunoSEQ multiplex PCR was the method, and the copy in TCRdb shows in-frame clones only, minus some. The data hold 2 million to 2.5 million clones, with about 90% observed a single time. A word on this clone: Its antigen is not known.

The CDR3 extends over 14 amino acids. Germline CDR1 and CDR2: SGHRS and YFSETQ. Trimming left V 7 bases short and J 7 bases short, with 17 bases between. The receptor was isolated from a man aged 18 to 29 in good health. Some clones in this sample may be carry-over from other donors' samples. The sequenced material came from naive CD4+ T cells from PBMCs. Subset here: CD45RA+ positively selected. The chain combines TRBV5-1 with TRBJ2-2; D is uncertain. The CDR3 here is CASCKGNTDGELFF. As DNA, the CDR3 is TGCGCCAGCTGTAAAGGGAACACGGACGGGGAGCTGTTTTTT. The full variable domain, rest sourced from reference TRBV5-1 and TRBJ2-2, is KAGVTQTPRYLIKTRGQQVTLSCSPISGHRSVSWYQQTPGQGLQFLFEYFSETQRNKGNFPGRFSGRQFSNSRSEMNVSTLELGDSALYLCASCKGNTDGELFFGEGSRLTVL.